These 20 T cell receptor beta chains originate from one sample sequenced in a study of blood T cell repertoires in COVID-19. Assay used: immunoSEQ multiplex PCR; TCRdb lists only in-frame clones, some missing. The top ten clones hold approximately 9.9% of a sample with 150,000 or so clones, approximately 85% of them seen once. Material: peripheral blood. All receptors come from a man between 60 and 70 years old with active or convalescent COVID-19.

Only a few counts were recorded for this clone. The chain couples TRBV3-1 (or the pseudogene TRBV3-2) to TRBJ2-3; 9 bases are a match to TRBD2. This CDR3 has 15 residues. V lost 3 bases and J lost 7; bases outside the gene matches: 8. The germline gives CDR1 LGHDT, CDR2 YNNKEL (reference sequence). The DNA for the CDR3 is TGTGCCAGCAGCCAGGGTCTGCGGGAGGGAAATACGCAGTATTTT. Protein product: CASSQGLREGNTQYF.

The chain couples TRBV19 to TRBJ1-5; 9 bases line up with TRBD1. The CDR3 runs 15 residues. The germline V gene has CDR1 LNHDA and CDR2 SQIVND (reference sequence). The J segment lost 6 bases and the V segment lost 5 bases, leaving 8 bases of the junction unmatched. CDR3 sequence reads: CASSAGQGIFQPQHF. The CDR3, as DNA: TGTGCCAGTAGTGCCGGACAGGGGATTTTTCAGCCCCAGCATTTT.

V is TRBV19 and J is TRBJ1-2; tentative D call: TRBD1 (5 bases). This CDR3 spans 13 amino acids. Per the germline V gene, CDR1 is LNHDA and CDR2 is SQIVND (reference sequence). Trimming stripped 3 bases from V and 4 bases from J, with 9 bases between. CDR3 protein: CASSIRQLYGYTF. The DNA for the CDR3 is TGTGCCAGTAGTATTAGACAGCTCTATGGCTACACCTTC.

This clone was recorded once. The chain has TRBV11-2 and TRBJ1-1; tentatively, D is TRBD1 (5 bases). The CDR3 consists of 12 residues. Trimming stripped 1 base from V and 10 bases from J, with 10 bases between. Germline assignment: CDR1 SGHAT and CDR2 FQNNGV. This CDR3 is CASSLGGVLAFF. In DNA form, the CDR3 reads TGTGCCAGCAGCTTAGGGGGGGTTTTAGCTTTCTTT.

This clone was seen just once. In DNA, the CDR3 is TGTGCCACCAGCTCAGGGGGCAGCTATGGCTACACCTTC. Its translation is CATSSGGSYGYTF. The V call is TRBV15, the J call TRBJ1-2; 8 positions agree with TRBD1. The CDR3 contains 13 residues. CDR1 and CDR2 from the germline V gene are LNHNV and YYDKDF (reference sequence). V lost 5 bases to trimming and J lost 4 bases; unmatched junction nucleotides: 3.

V gene TRBV6-2 or TRBV6-3 combines with J gene TRBJ2-2; 8 nucleotides line up with TRBD2. CDR1 is MNHEY and CDR2 is SVGEGT in the germline V gene. V lost 7 bases to trimming and J lost 6 bases; unmatched junction nucleotides: 7. This CDR3 region has 14 residues. The CDR3 sequence is CASTPRRGAGELFF. The DNA for the CDR3 is TGTGCCAGCACCCCCCGGCGGGGGGCCGGGGAGCTGTTTTTT.

J is TRBJ1-1 and V is TRBV11-2; 7 nucleotides align to TRBD1. Germline V CDR1 and CDR2: SGHAT, FQNNGV. The CDR3 is 15 amino acids. J was trimmed by 4 bases and V by 3 bases; bases with no gene match: 8. The CDR3: CASSFPTTGTTEAFF. The DNA of the CDR3 is TGTGCCAGCAGCTTTCCCACGACAGGGACCACTGAAGCTTTCTTT.

The chain recombines TRBV21-1 with TRBJ2-3; TRBD1 is the table's D call, not checked against the DNA. TRBV21-1 is shown as a pseudogene. This CDR3 spans 16 amino acids. The CDR3 reads CASSKGSQGAPDTQYF. CDR3 bases: TGTGCCAGCAGCAAAGGCAGTCAGGGGGCCCCAGATACGCAGTATTTT.

CDR3: CASSIEGQGSQNIQYF. As DNA, the CDR3 is TGTGCCAGTAGTATAGAGGGACAGGGAAGCCAAAACATTCAGTACTTC. The rearrangement uses TRBV19 and TRBJ2-4, with 9 bases matching TRBD1. Trimming at V came to 0 bases and at J to 5 bases, leaving 5 bases not matched to a gene. Germline-derived CDR1 and CDR2 are LNHDA and SQIVND (reference sequence). The CDR3 has 16 residues.

The chain couples TRBV4-2 to TRBJ1-4, with TRBD1 matching over 7 bases. V lost 0 bases to trimming and J lost 4 bases; unmatched junction nucleotides: 2. The CDR3 is 15 residues long. CDR1 is LGHNA, CDR2 YNFKEQ, per germline. The CDR3 nucleotides are TGTGCCAGCAGCCAAGAGACAGGGAATAATGAAAAACTGTTTTTT. Amino acids: CASSQETGNNEKLFF.

The chain joins TRBV15 to TRBJ1-2, with 8 bases fitting TRBD1. The CDR3 runs 15 residues. Trimming cost V 6 bases and J 6 bases; bases outside gene matches: 12. CDR1 LNHNV and CDR2 YYDKDF come from the germline V gene (reference sequence). The CDR3 DNA reads TGTGCCACCAGGGGCCGCGACAGGGGAACGGATGGCTACACCTTC. Its translation is CATRGRDRGTDGYTF.

V gene TRBV3-1 (or the pseudogene TRBV3-2) combines with J gene TRBJ2-1; 8 bases are shared with TRBD2. Germline trimming cut 2 bases from V and 9 bases from J; bases unmatched to any gene: 6. In germline, CDR1 is LGHDT, CDR2 YNNKEL (reference sequence). The CDR3 sequence is 14 residues long. The CDR3 loop is CASSQTGGAGEQFF. The CDR3, as DNA: TGTGCCAGCAGCCAAACCGGGGGGGCGGGTGAGCAGTTCTTC.

This clone was seen a single time. This chain joins TRBV28 and TRBJ1-1; D is possibly TRBD1 (5 bases). Per the germline V gene, CDR1 is MDHEN and CDR2 is SYDVKM. Deletions cut 5 bases from V and 3 bases from J, with 10 bases between. The CDR3 spans 13 residues. CDR3 region: CASSLPGDTEAFF. DNA of the CDR3: TGTGCCAGCAGTCTCCCGGGGGACACTGAAGCTTTCTTT.

The chain links TRBV19 to TRBJ1-3; 7 bases map to TRBD1. Germline loops: CDR1 LNHDA, CDR2 SQIVND (reference sequence). The trim removed 7 bases at V and 1 base at J, leaving 16 bases unmatched. This CDR3 contains 18 residues. CDR3 nucleotide sequence: TGTGCCAGTAAAGAGGAGACAGGGCTTTCTACTTCTGGAAACACCATATATTTT. Amino acids: CASKEETGLSTSGNTIYF.

The CDR3 DNA reads as TGTGCCAGTAGCACCGCGGACTATAGCAATCAGCCCCAGCATTTT. Translating it yields CASSTADYSNQPQHF. The chain links TRBV19 to TRBJ1-5; D is undetermined. The CDR3 extends over 15 amino acids. CDR1 and CDR2 from the germline V gene are LNHDA and SQIVND (reference sequence). V was cut by 6 bases and J by 0 bases, with 12 bases left in between.

This chain links TRBV5-8 with TRBJ2-5; 8 nucleotides match TRBD1. Germline CDR1 SGHTS, CDR2 YDEGEE. Trimming at V came to 0 bases and at J to 2 bases, leaving 3 bases not matched to a gene. The CDR3 covers 15 residues. CDR3 sequence: CASSLAGQVQETQYF. The CDR3 DNA is TGTGCCAGCAGCTTGGCGGGACAGGTGCAAGAGACCCAGTACTTC.

The chain uses TRBV9 and TRBJ2-2; TRBD2 might be the D (6 bases). This CDR3 is built from 16 residues. Germline V gives CDR1 SGDLS, CDR2 YYNGEE. Trimming removed 2 bases from V and 1 base from J, with 12 bases in between. CDR3 region: CASSVGGGGNTGELFF. CDR3 coding DNA: TGTGCCAGCAGCGTGGGAGGAGGAGGGAACACCGGGGAGCTGTTTTTT.

This chain joins TRBV6-6 and TRBJ1-1, with D possibly being TRBD1 (6 bases). The CDR3 covers 13 residues. V lost 7 bases to trimming and J lost 4 bases, with 13 bases between them. Germline values: CDR1 MNHNY, CDR2 SVGAGI (reference sequence). The CDR3 loop is CASIRQGSTEAFF. CDR3 nucleotide sequence: TGTGCCAGCATCCGGCAGGGGAGCACTGAAGCTTTCTTT.

The chain employs TRBV5-4 and TRBJ2-3; 9 bases align to TRBD1. The germline V gene encodes CDR1 SGHNT and CDR2 YYREEE (reference sequence). With 4 bases clipped from V and 3 bases from J, the junction kept 6 bases outside the gene matches. The CDR3 length is 15 residues. The CDR3 sequence: CASSQPDRGTDTQYF. The CDR3 nucleotides read TGTGCCAGCAGCCAACCGGACAGGGGTACAGATACGCAGTATTTT.

Of note for this clone: Other DNA sequences of this sample code for an identical CDR3. J is TRBJ1-2 and V is TRBV3-1 (or the pseudogene TRBV3-2); D possibly corresponds to TRBD1 (6 bases). The CDR3 is 13 residues long. V was pared by 4 bases and J by 2 bases, with 8 bases between. Germline assignment: CDR1 LGHDT and CDR2 YNNKEL (reference sequence). This chain's CDR3 is CASSPDSNYGYTF. Written as DNA, the CDR3 is TGTGCCAGCAGCCCGGACAGCAACTATGGCTACACCTTC.